This is a list of T cell receptor beta chains from one sample in a study of T cell responses to AZD1222 COVID-19 vaccine. Profiled with immunoSEQ multiplex PCR; TCRdb holds only in-frame clones, not every one. The table lists some 100,000 clones, about 90% of them singletons. Sequencing was performed on peripheral blood, taken on day 0 of AZD1222 vaccination. Receptors originate from an adult in good health. The CDR3 runs from the conserved cysteine through the conserved F or W. The order of the fields is clone size, CDR3 length, D gene, J gene, V gene, CDR3 DNA, CDR3 protein. A D gene is named only where the DNA matches it firmly. Only some rows state a clone size, as once, few, many or a class for expanded clones.

NA,15,TRBD1,TRBJ2-7,TRBV2,TGTGCCAGCAGAAGGACCGGGACAGGGGGCGTTGAGCAGTACTTC,CASRRTGTGGVEQYF
NA,13,NA,TRBJ1-1,TRBV6-5,TGTGCCAGCAGACCAATTCAGGGCACTGAAGCTTTCTTT,CASRPIQGTEAFF
once,13,NA,TRBJ1-5,TRBV28,TGTGCCAGCAGTTGGGACGGTCGGGAGACCCAGCATTTT,CASSWDGRETQHF
NA,18,NA,TRBJ1-5,TRBV30,TGTGCCTGGAGTGCCCTAGGCGGGGGCCCTTATAGCAATCAGCCCCAGCATTTT,CAWSALGGGPYSNQPQHF
NA,19,TRBD2,TRBJ2-3,TRBV13,TGTGCCAGCAGCACCCGGACTAGCGGGAGGGCCATTGGGGCAGATACGCAGTATTTT,CASSTRTSGRAIGADTQYF
NA,15,NA,TRBJ1-5,TRBV19,TGTGCCAGTAGTATAGCTGGACAGACCCATCAGCCCCAGCATTTT,CASSIAGQTHQPQHF
NA,15,TRBD2,TRBJ2-1,TRBV5-1,TGCGCCAGCAGCCCTGATAGCGGGAGTTACAATGAGCAGTTCTTC,CASSPDSGSYNEQFF
NA,15,TRBD2,TRBJ2-7,TRBV19,TGTGCCAGTAGTCCGAGCCTAGCGGGAGTACGGGAGCAGTACTTC,CASSPSLAGVREQYF
once,15,NA,TRBJ1-4,TRBV2,TGTGCCAGCAGCGCAGGACTAACAACTAATGAAAAACTGTTTTTT,CASSAGLTTNEKLFF
NA,15,TRBD1,TRBJ1-1,TRBV7-9,TGTGCCAGCAGCTTAAGGGACAGGGATAACACTGAAGCTTTCTTT,CASSLRDRDNTEAFF
NA,14,NA,TRBJ1-2,TRBV28,TGTGCCAGCAGTTTTACGGGGGGCCCCTATGGCTACACCTTC,CASSFTGGPYGYTF
NA,15,NA,TRBJ1-5,TRBV18,TGTGCCAGCTCACCGGGCAGTGCGAGGGATCAGCCCCAGCATTTT,CASSPGSARDQPQHF
NA,12,TRBD2,TRBJ2-1,TRBV29-1,TGCAGCGTGGGGGGACTAGCTCTTGAGCAGTTCTTC,CSVGGLALEQFF
NA,16,NA,TRBJ1-6,TRBV9,TGTGCCAGCAGCGTAGGAGGGACTCAGGGAAAATCACCCCTCCACTTT,CASSVGGTQGKSPLHF
few,14,NA,TRBJ2-5,TRBV15,TGTGCCACCAGCCTATTCAGGGGCCCGGGGACCCAGTACTTC,CATSLFRGPGTQYF
NA,15,TRBD1,TRBJ1-6,TRBV5-6,TGTGCCAGCAGCGCGGGACAGATTTCCGGATCACCCCTCCACTTT,CASSAGQISGSPLHF
NA,12,NA,TRBJ1-1,TRBV18,TGTGCCAGCTCACCGCCAACCTCTGAAGCTTTCTTT,CASSPPTSEAFF
NA,15,NA,TRBJ1-5,TRBV27,TGTGCCAGCAGTTTGGGGGCAGGACCAAATCAGCCCCAGCATTTT,CASSLGAGPNQPQHF
NA,15,NA,TRBJ1-1,TRBV10-3,TGTGCCATCAGTGATACTACAGGTCTTGACACTGAAGCTTTCTTT,CAISDTTGLDTEAFF
NA,14,NA,TRBJ2-2,TRBV19,TGTGCCAGTAGTACCTCACTAGGGAACGGGGAGCTGTTTTTT,CASSTSLGNGELFF
NA,15,TRBD2,TRBJ2-3,TRBV7-3,TGTGCCAGCAGCTTAGGGGGGGTCCGCACAGATACGCAGTATTTT,CASSLGGVRTDTQYF
NA,14,NA,TRBJ1-2,TRBV19,TGTGCCAGTAGTATCCGAGCGGGGGACCATGGCTACACCTTC,CASSIRAGDHGYTF
NA,13,NA,TRBJ2-2,TRBV7-9,TGTGCCAGCAGCTTAGGAGAGGCCGGGGAGCTGTTTTTT,CASSLGEAGELFF
NA,15,NA,TRBJ2-1,TRBV7-9,TGTGCCAGCAGCCCACCAGCCCAGTCATACAATGAGCAGTTCTTC,CASSPPAQSYNEQFF
NA,17,TRBD1,TRBJ2-7,TRBV29-1,TGCAGCGCCGGAGGGGGGACAGGGGGCCCTCCCAGTTACGAGCAGTACTTC,CSAGGGTGGPPSYEQYF
NA,15,NA,TRBJ1-5,TRBV2,TGTGCCAGCAGTGAAGCGCAAGGGATAGCGCAGCCCCAGCATTTT,CASSEAQGIAQPQHF
NA,15,NA,TRBJ1-4,TRBV7-3,TGTGCCAGCAGCTCCGGGGGGCACCCAAATGAAAAACTGTTTTTT,CASSSGGHPNEKLFF
NA,16,TRBD1,TRBJ2-5,TRBV4-2,TGTGCCAGCAGCCAAGATAAGGCCAGGGGGTCAGAGACCCAGTACTTC,CASSQDKARGSETQYF
NA,15,TRBD2,TRBJ2-1,TRBV7-8,TGTGCCAGCAGCTTAGTAGGGGCGGGAGGTGGCGAGCAGTTCTTC,CASSLVGAGGGEQFF
NA,16,TRBD1,TRBJ1-1,TRBV6-5,TGTGCCAGCAGTTACTCGGAGGGGGCGCATAACACTGAAGCTTTCTTT,CASSYSEGAHNTEAFF
once,15,TRBD2,TRBJ2-1,TRBV5-6,TGTGCCAGCAGCCCAACTAGCGGAGACTACAATGAGCAGTTCTTC,CASSPTSGDYNEQFF
NA,14,NA,TRBJ2-1,TRBV10-3,TGTGCCATCAACCCGGGAGATCAGTACAATGAGCAGTTCTTC,CAINPGDQYNEQFF
NA,12,NA,TRBJ1-1,TRBV28,TGTGCCAGCAACCAGAGGATGGGTGAAGCTTTCTTT,CASNQRMGEAFF
NA,14,NA,TRBJ2-1,TRBV9,TGTGCCAGCAACGCCCTGAACCCTCACAATGAGCAGTTCTTC,CASNALNPHNEQFF
once,16,TRBD2,TRBJ2-3,TRBV7-9,TGTGCCAGCAGCTTAGGTCTAGCGGGAGGCACAGATACGCAGTATTTT,CASSLGLAGGTDTQYF
NA,18,TRBD2,TRBJ2-7,TRBV7-9,TGTGCCAGCAGCTTAGGGCTATCGGCTAGCGGGAGTTTGAGCGAGCAGTACTTC,CASSLGLSASGSLSEQYF